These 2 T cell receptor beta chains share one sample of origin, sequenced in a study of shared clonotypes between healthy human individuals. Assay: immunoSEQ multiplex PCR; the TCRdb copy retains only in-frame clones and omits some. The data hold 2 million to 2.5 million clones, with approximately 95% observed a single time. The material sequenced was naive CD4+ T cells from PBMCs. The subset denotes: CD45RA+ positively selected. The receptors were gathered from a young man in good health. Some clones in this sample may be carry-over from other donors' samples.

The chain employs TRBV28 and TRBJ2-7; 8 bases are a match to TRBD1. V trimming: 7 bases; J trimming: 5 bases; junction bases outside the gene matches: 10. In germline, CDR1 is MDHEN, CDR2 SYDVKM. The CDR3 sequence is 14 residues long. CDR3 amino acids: CASTRTGMVDEQYF. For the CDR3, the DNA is TGTGCCAGCACCAGGACAGGGATGGTCGACGAGCAGTACTTC.

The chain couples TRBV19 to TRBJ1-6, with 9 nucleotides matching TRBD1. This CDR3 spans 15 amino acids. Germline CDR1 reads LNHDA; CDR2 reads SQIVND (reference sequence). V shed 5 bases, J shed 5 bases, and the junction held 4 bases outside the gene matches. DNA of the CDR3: TGTGCCAGTAGTCGGGACAGGGACGATAATTCACCCCTCCACTTT. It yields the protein CASSRDRDDNSPLHF.